In this sample, the clone carrying this T cell receptor (beta chain) turned up a few times. Its antigen is undetermined. The sample is drawn from a study of cytomegalovirus exposure and HLA in healthy donors. Study background: The early release's HLA-typed donors yielded 65 million to 85 million unique TCRs. Points from the study as a whole: There was a cluster of highly shared sequence variants that was likely a sequencing artifact.

The CDR3 is 14 residues long. The ends were cut back, 10 bases at V and 4 bases at J, with 20 bases in the middle. Germline-derived CDR1 and CDR2 are MDHEN and SYDVKM. This PCR relied on a set of 60 Vbeta primers and 13 Jbeta primers. Assay: immunoSEQ multiplex PCR; the TCRdb copy retains only in-frame clones and omits some. This sample has roughly 120,000 clones; around 80% occur once, and the top ten carry more than 1.4%. The chain recombines TRBV28 with TRBJ2-7; D might be TRBD1 (6 bases). This TCR was sampled from a woman between 18 and 29 years old in good health and CMV-seronegative. The material sequenced was PBMCs. The CDR3 DNA reads as TGTGCCACCGGATTACAGGGTGTAGGGTACGAGCAGTACTTC. Translated, it gives CATGLQGVGYEQYF.